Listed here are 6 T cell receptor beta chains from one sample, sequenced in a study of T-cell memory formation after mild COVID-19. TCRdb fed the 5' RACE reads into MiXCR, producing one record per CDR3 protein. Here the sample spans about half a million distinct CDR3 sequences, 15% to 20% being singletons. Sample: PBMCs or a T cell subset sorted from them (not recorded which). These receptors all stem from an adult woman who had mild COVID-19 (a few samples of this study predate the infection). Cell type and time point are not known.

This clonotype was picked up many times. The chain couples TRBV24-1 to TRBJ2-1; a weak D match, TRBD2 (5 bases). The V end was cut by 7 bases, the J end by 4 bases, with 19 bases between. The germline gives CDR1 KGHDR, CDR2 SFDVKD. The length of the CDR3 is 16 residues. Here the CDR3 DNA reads TGTGCCACCAGCAGAGGTGGCCTAGCCCCATACAATGAGCAGTTCTTC. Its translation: CATSRGGLAPYNEQFF.

This CDR3 reads CASSLATAGEQYF. DNA of the CDR3: TGTGCCAGCAGCTTGGCCACGGCGGGGGAGCAGTACTTC. The V gene is TRBV5-4, the J gene TRBJ2-7, with D tentatively TRBD2 (6 bases). Trimming pared 0 bases from V and 7 bases from J, leaving 11 bases between. Per germline, CDR1 SGHNT and CDR2 YYREEE (reference sequence). The CDR3 covers 13 residues.

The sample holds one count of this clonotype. CDR3: CASSLAGSSGATDTQYF. DNA for the CDR3: TGCGCCAGCAGCTTGGCCGGTAGTAGCGGGGCCACAGATACGCAGTATTTT. The gene calls are TRBV5-1 and TRBJ2-3, with TRBD2 identical over 8 bases. The ends lost 0 bases at V and 2 bases at J; junction bases unmatched: 8. There are 17 residues in the CDR3. The germline V gene encodes CDR1 SGHRS and CDR2 YFSETQ.

As DNA, the CDR3 is TGTGCCAGCAGCCGACAGCCAGATACGCAGTATTTT. Protein: CASSRQPDTQYF. The V call is TRBV7-9, the J call TRBJ2-3, with D possibly being TRBD1 (5 bases). Germline V CDR1 and CDR2: SEHNR, FQNEAQ (reference sequence). The V and J ends lost 5 bases and 4 bases respectively, with 7 bases between them. CDR3 length: 12 amino acids. Full variable domain (rest looked up from reference TRBV7-9 and TRBJ2-3): DTGVSQNPRHKITKRGQNVTFRCDPISEHNRLYWYRQTLGQGPEFLTYFQNEAQLEKSRLLSDRFSAERPKGSFSTLEIQRTEQGDSAMYLCASSRQPDTQYFGPGTRLTVL.

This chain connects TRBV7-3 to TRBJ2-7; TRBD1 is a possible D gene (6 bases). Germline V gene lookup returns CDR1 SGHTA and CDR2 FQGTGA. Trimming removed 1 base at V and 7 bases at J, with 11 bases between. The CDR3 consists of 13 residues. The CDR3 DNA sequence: TGTGCCAGCAGCTTAAAGGCCCAGGGGGAGCAGTACTTC. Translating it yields CASSLKAQGEQYF.

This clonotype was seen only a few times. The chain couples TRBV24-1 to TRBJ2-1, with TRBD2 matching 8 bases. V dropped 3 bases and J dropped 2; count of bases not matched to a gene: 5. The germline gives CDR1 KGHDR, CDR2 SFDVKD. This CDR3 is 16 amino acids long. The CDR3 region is CATSDPSGPAYNEQFF. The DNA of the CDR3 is TGTGCCACCAGTGATCCTAGCGGGCCCGCCTACAATGAGCAGTTCTTC.